This TCR beta chain originates from a study of cytomegalovirus exposure and HLA in healthy donors. Points from the study as a whole: Per published accounts, TCR beta sequences correctly predicted the HLA-A and HLA-B alleles of most subjects. According to a later analysis, most TCR beta chains associated with CMV appeared HLA-restricted. It was only CMV serostatus that was available as immune exposure information.

This CDR3 region has 16 residues. Germline V gives CDR1 SGHRS, CDR2 YFSETQ. Trimming shortened V by 5 bases and J by 2 bases, and 20 bases separated the two germline ends. Regarding this clone: Its antigen is currently unknown.

The PCR had 60 Vbeta and 13 Jbeta primers. Method: immunoSEQ multiplex PCR; TCRdb's copy keeps in-frame clones and lacks some. This specimen shows just over 60,000 clones; the ten leading clones hold less than 6%. Sequenced input: PBMCs. The gene calls are TRBV5-1 and TRBJ2-7, with a tentative D call TRBD2 (7 bases). This clonotype originated in a man aged 30-40 years in good health and CMV-seropositive. DNA of the CDR3: TGCGCCAGCAGTTCTGGGGGAGGGGGGGGACCCTACGAGCAGTACTTC. It specifies CASSSGGGGGPYEQYF.